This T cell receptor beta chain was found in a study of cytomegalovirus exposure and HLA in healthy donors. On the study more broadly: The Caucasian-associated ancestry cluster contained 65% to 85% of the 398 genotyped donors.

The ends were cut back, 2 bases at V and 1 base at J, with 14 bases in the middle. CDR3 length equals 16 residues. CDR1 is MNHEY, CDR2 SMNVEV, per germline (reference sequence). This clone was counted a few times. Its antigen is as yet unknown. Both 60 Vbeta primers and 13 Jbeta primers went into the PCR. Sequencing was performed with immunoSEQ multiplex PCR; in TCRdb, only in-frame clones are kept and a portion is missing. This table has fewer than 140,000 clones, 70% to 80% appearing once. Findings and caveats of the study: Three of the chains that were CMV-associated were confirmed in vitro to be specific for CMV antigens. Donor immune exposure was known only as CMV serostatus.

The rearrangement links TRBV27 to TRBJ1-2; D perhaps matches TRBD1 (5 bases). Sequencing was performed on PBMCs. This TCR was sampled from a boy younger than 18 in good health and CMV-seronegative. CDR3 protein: CASSLAGGTFNYGYTF. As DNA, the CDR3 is TGTGCCAGCAGTTTAGCCGGGGGGACCTTTAACTATGGCTACACCTTC.